The rows below give T cell receptor beta chains drawn from one sample of a study of T cell responses to AZD1222 COVID-19 vaccine. TCRdb keeps only in-frame clones here, not all; method: immunoSEQ multiplex PCR. The table lists around 110,000 clones, roughly 92% of them singletons. Sequenced material: peripheral blood, taken on day 0 of AZD1222 vaccination. These TCRs come from an adult in good health. The CDR3 runs from the conserved cysteine through the conserved F or W. The order of the fields is CDR3 protein, CDR3 DNA, D gene, V gene, J gene, clone size. D genes are given only for firm matches. Rows give clone size only sometimes, using once, few, many, or a class for an expanded clone.

CDR3: CASSVGPPRVGSTDTQYF
DNA: TGTGCCAGCAGCGTAGGCCCCCCTCGGGTGGGGAGCACAGATACGCAGTATTTT
D: -
V: TRBV9
J: TRBJ2-3
size: -

CDR3: CASFDPGGNQPQHF
DNA: TGTGCCAGCTTTGACCCGGGCGGGAATCAGCCCCAGCATTTT
D: -
V: TRBV19
J: TRBJ1-5
size: once

CDR3: CASSLGAGLNTGELFF
DNA: TGTGCCAGCAGCTTAGGAGCAGGGCTAAACACCGGGGAGCTGTTTTTT
D: -
V: TRBV7-2
J: TRBJ2-2
size: -

CDR3: CASSRGRERTEAFF
DNA: TGTGCCAGCTCACGGGGCAGGGAGCGCACTGAAGCTTTCTTT
D: -
V: TRBV18
J: TRBJ1-1
size: -

CDR3: CASSPWTSGNNEQFF
DNA: TGTGCCAGCAGCCCTTGGACTAGCGGGAACAATGAGCAGTTCTTC
D: TRBD2
V: TRBV3-1/TRBV3-2
J: TRBJ2-1
size: -

CDR3: CASSQSAGTGELFF
DNA: TGTGCCAGCAGCCAAAGTGCAGGGACCGGGGAGCTGTTTTTT
D: -
V: TRBV3-1/TRBV3-2
J: TRBJ2-2
size: -

CDR3: CSARWDTEAFF
DNA: TGCAGTGCTAGATGGGACACTGAAGCTTTCTTT
D: -
V: TRBV20-1
J: TRBJ1-1
size: -

CDR3: CASSKPGFLKSEAFF
DNA: TGTGCCAGCAGTAAACCAGGGTTTCTCAAGTCTGAAGCTTTCTTT
D: -
V: TRBV6-5
J: TRBJ1-1
size: -

CDR3: CASSLGNSVTNEKLFF
DNA: TGTGCCAGCAGCTTAGGGAACTCAGTGACTAATGAAAAACTGTTTTTT
D: -
V: TRBV7-9
J: TRBJ1-4
size: -

CDR3: CASSLTGDSNQPQHF
DNA: TGCGCCAGCAGCTTGACAGGAGACAGTAATCAGCCCCAGCATTTT
D: -
V: TRBV5-1
J: TRBJ1-5
size: once

CDR3: CATSRDRGLGYGYTF
DNA: TGTGCCACCAGCAGGGACAGGGGGCTAGGATATGGCTACACCTTC
D: TRBD1
V: TRBV15
J: TRBJ1-2
size: -

CDR3: CATVSVTYNEQFF
DNA: TGTGCCACCGTTAGCGTTACCTACAATGAGCAGTTCTTC
D: -
V: TRBV15
J: TRBJ2-1
size: -

CDR3: CASSPPQLDTQYF
DNA: TGTGCCAGCAGCCCCCCGCAACTGGATACGCAGTATTTT
D: -
V: TRBV6-5
J: TRBJ2-3
size: -

CDR3: CASSPPPQDNNQPQHF
DNA: TGTGCCAGCAGCCCACCACCCCAGGACAACAATCAGCCCCAGCATTTT
D: -
V: TRBV7-6
J: TRBJ1-5
size: -

CDR3: CASSPTGGGTEAFF
DNA: TGTGCCAGCAGCCCGACAGGGGGGGGTACTGAAGCTTTCTTT
D: TRBD1
V: TRBV7-3
J: TRBJ1-1
size: -

CDR3: CASSPDRGPNYGYTF
DNA: TGTGCCAGCAGTCCCGACAGGGGACCTAACTATGGCTACACCTTC
D: TRBD1
V: TRBV6-6
J: TRBJ1-2
size: -

CDR3: CASSPLTERTAFF
DNA: TGCGCCAGCAGCCCGTTAACCGAGAGAACGGCTTTCTTT
D: -
V: TRBV5-1
J: TRBJ1-1
size: -

CDR3: CASSTTQTSGGSSYNEQFF
DNA: TGTGCCAGCAGCACAACCCAGACTAGCGGAGGCAGCTCCTACAATGAGCAGTTCTTC
D: -
V: TRBV21-1
J: TRBJ2-1
size: -

CDR3: CASSQDTGATDTQYF
DNA: TGCGCCAGCAGCCAAGATACGGGAGCGACAGATACGCAGTATTTT
D: -
V: TRBV4-3
J: TRBJ2-3
size: once

CDR3: CASSQTGWGYNEQFF
DNA: TGTGCCAGCAGCCAGACAGGGTGGGGATACAATGAGCAGTTCTTC
D: TRBD1
V: TRBV5-4
J: TRBJ2-1
size: -

CDR3: CASSLISDYGYTF
DNA: TGTGCCAGCAGCTTAATTTCCGACTATGGCTACACCTTC
D: -
V: TRBV7-2
J: TRBJ1-2
size: once

CDR3: CASSQGTVLGTQYF
DNA: TGTGCCAGCAGCCAAGGAACGGTTCTCGGGACCCAGTACTTC
D: -
V: TRBV3-1/TRBV3-2
J: TRBJ2-5
size: -

CDR3: CASSPRGQNTEAFF
DNA: TGTGCCAGCTCCCCCCGGGGCCAGAACACTGAAGCTTTCTTT
D: -
V: TRBV18
J: TRBJ1-1
size: -

CDR3: CASFRGENGYTF
DNA: TGTGCCAGTTTCAGGGGCGAAAACGGCTACACCTTC
D: -
V: TRBV6-6
J: TRBJ1-2
size: -

CDR3: CASSSNQDSDHEQFF
DNA: TGTGCCAGCAGCTCAAACCAGGACAGTGATCATGAGCAGTTCTTC
D: -
V: TRBV7-3
J: TRBJ2-1
size: -

CDR3: CASSISGESYGYTF
DNA: TGTGCCAGTAGTATCAGCGGGGAGAGCTATGGCTACACCTTC
D: -
V: TRBV19
J: TRBJ1-2
size: -

CDR3: CASSIQGRGTEAFF
DNA: TGTGCCAGTAGTATACAGGGGAGGGGAACTGAAGCTTTCTTT
D: -
V: TRBV19
J: TRBJ1-1
size: -

CDR3: CASSLEGNYGYTF
DNA: TGTGCCAGCAGCTTAGAAGGGAACTATGGCTACACCTTC
D: -
V: TRBV7-2
J: TRBJ1-2
size: -

CDR3: CASSRGQGAGNTIYF
DNA: TGTGCCAGCAGCCGAGGACAGGGGGCTGGAAACACCATATATTTT
D: TRBD1
V: TRBV3-1/TRBV3-2
J: TRBJ1-3
size: -

CDR3: CASGLSLAGTGELFF
DNA: TGTGCTAGTGGTTTGAGCCTAGCGGGAACCGGGGAGCTGTTTTTT
D: TRBD2
V: TRBV12-5
J: TRBJ2-2
size: -

CDR3: CASSWTGNGSPLHF
DNA: TGTGCCAGCAGCTGGACAGGGAATGGTTCACCCCTCCACTTT
D: TRBD1
V: TRBV27
J: TRBJ1-6
size: -

CDR3: CASSLVRDYPYNEQFF
DNA: TGTGCCAGCAGCTTAGTACGGGACTATCCGTACAATGAGCAGTTCTTC
D: TRBD2
V: TRBV7-2
J: TRBJ2-1
size: -

CDR3: CATSDSVYYNEQFF
DNA: TGTGCCACCAGTGATTCCGTTTATTACAATGAGCAGTTCTTC
D: -
V: TRBV24-1
J: TRBJ2-1
size: -

CDR3: CASSLISEAFF
DNA: TGTGCCAGCAGTTTAATCTCTGAAGCTTTCTTT
D: -
V: TRBV12-3/TRBV12-4
J: TRBJ1-1
size: -

CDR3: CASSFTGGETQYF
DNA: TGTGCCAGCAGCTTCACCGGGGGGGAGACCCAGTACTTC
D: TRBD2
V: TRBV11-2
J: TRBJ2-5
size: -

CDR3: CASSLALGRYSGNTIYF
DNA: TGCGCCAGCAGCTTGGCCCTGGGACGGTACTCTGGAAACACCATATATTTT
D: -
V: TRBV5-1
J: TRBJ1-3
size: -

CDR3: CASSPGQGEGSPLHF
DNA: TGTGCCAGCAGCCCCGGACAGGGGGAGGGGTCACCCCTCCACTTT
D: TRBD1
V: TRBV7-2
J: TRBJ1-6
size: -

CDR3: CASSFGTGGYGELFF
DNA: TGTGCCAGCAGCTTCGGGACAGGGGGATACGGGGAGCTGTTTTTT
D: TRBD1
V: TRBV11-1
J: TRBJ2-2
size: -